This is a list of T cell receptor beta chains from one sample in a study of tumor and adjacent non-tumor tissue in lung cancer. TCRdb processed the multiplex PCR reads anew with MiXCR; each CDR3 protein has one entry. The table records 200,000 to 250,000 distinct CDR3 sequences, 71% of them present only once. The sequencing input was lung tumor tissue. These receptors were collected from a man aged 60-69 years with non-small cell lung cancer. The CDR3 runs from the conserved cysteine through the conserved F or W. The D gene is left open where the match is weak. Size values are once, few and many counts, or a class for expanded clones, and some rows have none.

>NA|TRBJ1-2|TRBV12-3/TRBV12-4|NA
CANSFQRTNYGYTF
TGCGCCAACAGTTTTCAGAGAACTAACTATGGCTACACCTTC
>NA|TRBJ1-1|TRBV20-1|TRBD1
CNATQTGGANIEAFF
TGCAATGCTACCCAGACAGGGGGCGCAAATATTGAAGCTTTCTTT
>NA|TRBJ2-3|TRBV12-3/TRBV12-4|NA
CVNTPVSTDTQYF
TGTGTCAACACCCCCGTTAGCACAGATACCCAGTATTTT
>few|TRBJ1-5|TRBV6-1|NA
CASPTGYSNQPQHF
TGTGCCAGCCCGACAGGCTATAGCAATCAGCCCCAGCATTTT
>NA|TRBJ2-1|TRBV5-4|NA
CASSSVRGRGGNEQLF
TGTGCCAGCAGCTCCGTACGGGGGAGGGGGGGCAACGAGCAGTTATTC
>NA|TRBJ2-1|TRBV20-1|TRBD2
CGVAGANNEQFF
TGCGGAGTAGCGGGAGCGAACAATGAGCAGTTCTTC
>NA|TRBJ2-3|TRBV20-1|NA
CSAGNAGLSTDTQYF
TGCAGTGCTGGAAATGCGGGGCTTAGCACAGATACGCAGTATTTT
>once|TRBJ1-5|TRBV11-3|TRBD1
CASSAGTGGGQPHHF
TGTGCAAGCAGCGCGGGGACAGGGGGAGGACAGCCCCACCATTTT
>few|TRBJ2-1|TRBV12-3/TRBV12-4|TRBD1
CASSRRDSSYNEQFF
TGTGCCAGCAGTCGAAGGGACAGCTCCTACAATGAGCAGTTCTTC
>NA|TRBJ1-2|TRBV5-1|TRBD1
CAIRLGQGAIDGYNF
TGCGCCATCAGACTAGGACAGGGGGCTATTGATGGCTACAACTTC
>few|TRBJ2-7|TRBV5-5|NA
CASSLETGGVLYF
TGTGCCAGCAGCTTGGAAACAGGCGGAGTGTTGTACTTC
>few|TRBJ2-1|TRBV6-6|NA
CASSQLMVGNEQFF
TGTGCCAGCAGCCAATTGATGGTGGGGAATGAGCAGTTCTTC
>NA|TRBJ2-3|TRBV12-3/TRBV12-4|TRBD2
CASSPIAGQAGRTQYF
TGTGCCAGCAGTCCTATAGCGGGGCAAGCAGGGCGTACGCAGTATTTT
>once|TRBJ2-1|TRBV24-1|NA
CATNDLQAIGNEQFF
TGTGCCACCAATGATTTGCAAGCCATCGGGAATGAGCAGTTCTTC
>many|TRBJ2-3|TRBV20-1|TRBD2
CSAGPSGYSTDTQYF
TGCAGTGCTGGTCCTAGCGGGTATAGCACAGATACGCAGTATTTT
>few|TRBJ2-3|TRBV6-5|TRBD2
CASTGLAGGGTDTQYF
TGTGCCAGCACGGGACTAGCGGGAGGGGGCACAGATACGCAGTATTTT
>once|TRBJ2-1|TRBV5-6|NA
CVSSLAALPINEQFF
TGTGTCAGCAGCTTGGCCGCCCTTCCGATCAATGAGCAGTTCTTC
>NA|TRBJ2-1|TRBV12-3/TRBV12-4|TRBD2
CASSPRRKAGANEQFF
TGTGCCAGCAGCCCAAGGCGAAAGGCGGGAGCCAATGAGCAGTTCTTC
>many|TRBJ2-5|TRBV20-1|NA
CSASGGQERRETQYF
TGCAGTGCTAGCGGGGGACAAGAAAGACGGGAGACCCAGTACTTC
>once|TRBJ2-1|TRBV11-2|TRBD2
CVSRGGSGGSYNEQFF
TGTGTCAGCAGAGGGGGAAGCGGGGGATCCTACAATGAGCAGTTCTTC
>NA|TRBJ2-2|TRBV12-3/TRBV12-4|NA
CASKTATDTGELFF
TGTGCCAGCAAGACAGCCACGGACACCGGGGAGCTGTTTTTT
>NA|TRBJ1-6|TRBV21-1|NA
CASSPVISPLHF
TGTGCCAGCAGCCCCGTTATTTCACCCCTCCACTTT
>many|TRBJ2-5|TRBV11-2|NA
CASRVAGETQYF
TGTGCCAGCAGAGTCGCGGGGGAGACCCAGTACTTC
>NA|TRBJ2-1|TRBV6-1|TRBD2
CASSEQTSGHNGQFF
TGTGCCAGCAGTGAACAGACTAGCGGACACAATGGGCAGTTCTTC
>NA|TRBJ2-2|TRBV28|TRBD1
CASSLMTEQGRETGELFF
TGTGCCAGCAGTTTAATGACTGAACAGGGGAGAGAGACCGGGGAGCTGTTTTTT
>NA|TRBJ1-2|TRBV28|NA
CAISLGSHRRNYGYTF
TGTGCCATCAGTTTAGGGTCGCACAGAAGAAACTATGGCTACACCTTC
>NA|TRBJ2-2|TRBV4-2|NA
CASSKKSGLRNVGNTEELFF
TGTGCCAGCAGCAAGAAATCTGGCCTCCGGAATGTGGGGAACACCGAGGAGCTGTTTTTT
>NA|TRBJ1-5|TRBV5-5|TRBD1
CASSLDRGDQPQHF
TGTGCCAGCAGCCTCGACAGGGGCGATCAGCCCCAGCATTTT
>NA|TRBJ1-1|TRBV6-1|NA
CVSSEGQNTEAFF
TGTGTCAGCAGTGAAGGGCAGAACACTGAAGCTTTCTTT
>NA|TRBJ2-1|TRBV11-1|TRBD2
CASSPELAGGNSYNEQFF
TGTGCCAGCAGCCCCGAGCTAGCGGGGGGGAACTCCTACAATGAGCAGTTCTTT
>NA|TRBJ1-4|TRBV29-1|TRBD1
CSVRRGQIGEKLFF
TGCAGCGTTCGAAGGGGGCAAATTGGAGAAAAACTGTTTTTT
>NA|TRBJ2-3|TRBV5-6|NA
CASSLGARGGSDTRYF
TGTGCCAGCAGCTTGGGGGCGAGGGGGGGTTCAGATACGCGGTATTTT
>NA|TRBJ1-5|TRBV20-1|TRBD1
CSAEGGQTNQLQHF
TGCAGTGCTGAAGGGGGACAGACCAATCAGCTCCAGCATTTT
>NA|TRBJ1-2|TRBV10-1|TRBD1
CASSEGQGAAYTF
TGCGCCAGCAGTGAGGGACAGGGGGCTGCCTACACCTTC
>NA|TRBJ2-6|TRBV12-3/TRBV12-4|NA
CASSSISGETGANVLTF
TGTGCCAGCAGTTCTATTTCGGGAGAAACTGGGGCCAACGTCCTGACTTTC
>many|TRBJ1-1|TRBV12-3/TRBV12-4|TRBD1
CASSSRTGRRSGAFF
TGTGCCAGCAGTTCCCGGACAGGCCGAAGGTCTGGGGCTTTCTTT
>NA|TRBJ2-2|TRBV12-3/TRBV12-4|NA
CASSLGLTGELFF
TGTGCCAGCAGTTTGGGCCTCACCGGGGAGCTGTTTTTT
>NA|TRBJ2-1|TRBV11-2|TRBD1
CASNKESGGEQFF
TGTGCCAGCAATAAAGAGTCAGGGGGTGAGCAGTTCTTC
>NA|TRBJ1-4|TRBV18|NA
CASRGTGNEKLFF
TGTGCCAGCCGCGGGACGGGTAATGAAAAACTGTTTTTT
>NA|TRBJ2-1|TRBV4-3|NA
CTSSQGPEGGIRNEHFF
TGCACCAGCAGCCAAGGCCCGGAGGGCGGGATAAGAAATGAGCATTTCTTC
>NA|TRBJ2-1|TRBV10-3|NA
CAISEPGKRSNEQFF
TGTGCCATCAGTGAGCCCGGAAAAAGAAGCAATGAGCAGTTTTTC
>NA|TRBJ2-1|TRBV4-2|NA
CARSQDGPSSHNEQFF
TGTGCCAGGAGCCAAGATGGGCCTAGCTCCCACAATGAGCAGTTCTTC
>NA|TRBJ1-2|TRBV6-5|NA
CASSYSGGTYGYSF
TGTGCCAGTAGTTACTCGGGAGGGACCTATGGCTACAGCTTC
>NA|TRBJ1-3|TRBV20-1|NA
CSVRRPRNTIYF
TGCAGTGTTAGGAGACCTCGAAACACCATATATTTT
>many|TRBJ1-4|TRBV20-1|NA
CSAREDTSKLFF
TGCAGTGCTAGGGAAGACACATCTAAACTGTTTTTT